The entry below describes one T cell receptor beta chain. This sample was taken from a study of blood T cell repertoires in COVID-19. The CDR3 has 16 amino acids. Looked up from germline, CDR1 is ENHRY and CDR2 is SYGVKD. With 6 bases clipped from V and 4 bases from J, the junction kept 9 bases outside the gene matches. TCRdb's table, derived via immunoSEQ multiplex PCR, lists solely in-frame clones and lacks some. The sample carries over 70,000 clones, more than 80% recorded once. The V call is TRBV10-3, the J call TRBJ2-5; 12 bases map to TRBD1. The sequence derives from a woman of 80 years or more with acute or convalescent COVID-19. The sample comprised peripheral blood. The CDR3 loop is CAISPGQGARGETQYF. Here the CDR3 DNA reads TGTGCCATCAGCCCGGGACAGGGGGCGAGGGGAGAGACCCAGTACTTC.